This TCR beta chain was observed in a study of cytomegalovirus exposure and HLA in healthy donors. PCR was performed using 60 Vbeta and 13 Jbeta primers. Profiling relied on immunoSEQ multiplex PCR, and the TCRdb table lists in-frame clones only, not all of them. The sample carries about 130,000 clones, about three quarters recorded once. The ends lost 4 bases at V and 3 bases at J; junction bases unmatched: 6. The CDR3 has 15 residues. Germline values: CDR1 SGHNT, CDR2 YYREEE (reference sequence). A remark on this clone: The antigen is undetermined.

Study-level points and caveats: In a later analysis, TCR beta V- and J-gene trimming was associated with a missense DCLRE1C variant.

This clonotype originated in a woman in her fifties or sixties in good health and CMV-seropositive. This chain joins TRBV5-4 and TRBJ1-4, with 7 bases lining up with TRBD1. The source material was PBMCs. The CDR3 sequence is CASSLRGRANEKLFF. Here the CDR3 DNA reads TGTGCCAGCAGCCTGAGGGGGCGCGCTAATGAAAAACTGTTTTTT.